This is a list of T cell receptor beta chains from one sample in a study of CD4 T cells in relation to SARS-CoV-2 and coronaviruses. The repertoire was sequenced with immunoSEQ multiplex PCR; TCRdb's copy has only in-frame clones and lacks some. The data show 16,000 or so clones, about 80% seen once. Their antigens remain unidentified. Specimen: CD4+ T cells from PBMCs, cultured in vitro. Receptor source: a human donor in good health. Both conserved end residues are part of each CDR3. The D gene is left open where the match is weak. A clone size is listed for some rows: how often the clone was seen (once, few, many), or a class if it is expanded.

abundance: -; j_gene: TRBJ1-5; d_gene: -; v_gene: TRBV2; CDR3nt: TGTGCCAGCTCTAGCAGGGGTTGGTTTCAGCCCCAGCATTTT; CDR3aa: CASSSRGWFQPQHF
abundance: -; j_gene: TRBJ2-7; d_gene: -; v_gene: TRBV9; CDR3nt: TGTGCCAGCAGCGTACACCCCAACTACGAGCAGTACTTC; CDR3aa: CASSVHPNYEQYF
abundance: -; j_gene: TRBJ2-3; d_gene: -; v_gene: TRBV13; CDR3nt: TGTGCCAGCAGCCAAGGCGGGACAGATACGCAGTATTTT; CDR3aa: CASSQGGTDTQYF
abundance: -; j_gene: TRBJ1-1; d_gene: -; v_gene: TRBV3-1/TRBV3-2; CDR3nt: TGTGCCAGCAGCCAAGAACCAGGGAACACTGAAGCTTTCTTT; CDR3aa: CASSQEPGNTEAFF
abundance: -; j_gene: TRBJ1-2; d_gene: -; v_gene: TRBV29-1; CDR3nt: TGCAGCGTTGAACAGTATGGCTACACCTTC; CDR3aa: CSVEQYGYTF
abundance: -; j_gene: TRBJ1-2; d_gene: -; v_gene: TRBV3-1/TRBV3-2; CDR3nt: TGTGCCAGCAGCCAAGGGGATGCGTTCCGCGGCTACACCTTC; CDR3aa: CASSQGDAFRGYTF
abundance: few; j_gene: TRBJ1-1; d_gene: TRBD1; v_gene: TRBV28; CDR3nt: TGTGCCAGCAGCCGACAGGGGGCTGAAGCTTTCTTT; CDR3aa: CASSRQGAEAFF
abundance: once; j_gene: TRBJ2-4; d_gene: -; v_gene: TRBV3-1/TRBV3-2; CDR3nt: TGTGCCAGCAGCCAAGACAGGGTCCAAAACATTCAGTACTTC; CDR3aa: CASSQDRVQNIQYF
abundance: -; j_gene: TRBJ2-5; d_gene: TRBD1; v_gene: TRBV2; CDR3nt: TGTGCCAGCAGGGAACGGACAGGGGGAGAGACCCAGTACTTC; CDR3aa: CASRERTGGETQYF
abundance: -; j_gene: TRBJ2-5; d_gene: TRBD2; v_gene: TRBV19; CDR3nt: TGTGCCAGTAGTAAGGCGGGAGGGGCGCAGGAGACCCAGTACTTC; CDR3aa: CASSKAGGAQETQYF
abundance: -; j_gene: TRBJ2-7; d_gene: -; v_gene: TRBV7-6; CDR3nt: TGTGCCAGCAGCCCGACCCGGGGGAGAAACTACGAGCAGTACTTC; CDR3aa: CASSPTRGRNYEQYF
abundance: -; j_gene: TRBJ2-7; d_gene: TRBD2; v_gene: TRBV30; CDR3nt: TGTGCCGGTGGGCGGGGGGACGAGCAGTACTTC; CDR3aa: CAGGRGDEQYF
abundance: -; j_gene: TRBJ2-3; d_gene: -; v_gene: TRBV18; CDR3nt: TGTGCCAGCTCACCTAAAGGAGATACGCAGTATTTT; CDR3aa: CASSPKGDTQYF
abundance: -; j_gene: TRBJ1-2; d_gene: TRBD1; v_gene: TRBV2; CDR3nt: TGTGCCAGCAGTGACAGGGGGCGCGGCTACACCTTC; CDR3aa: CASSDRGRGYTF
abundance: -; j_gene: TRBJ1-1; d_gene: -; v_gene: TRBV2; CDR3nt: TGTGCCAGCAGGCCCGAATTCTCGGGTACTGAAGCTTTCTTT; CDR3aa: CASRPEFSGTEAFF
abundance: -; j_gene: TRBJ1-3; d_gene: -; v_gene: TRBV14; CDR3nt: TGTGCCAGCAGCCTCAACTCTGGAAACACCATATATTTT; CDR3aa: CASSLNSGNTIYF
abundance: -; j_gene: TRBJ2-2; d_gene: -; v_gene: TRBV3-1/TRBV3-2; CDR3nt: TGTGCCAGCAGCCAAGCTTGGGAGACCTGGGGGGAGCTGTTTTTT; CDR3aa: CASSQAWETWGELFF
abundance: few; j_gene: TRBJ2-2; d_gene: TRBD2; v_gene: TRBV5-1; CDR3nt: TGCGCCAGCAGCTGGACTAGCGGGACCGGGGAGCTGTTTTTT; CDR3aa: CASSWTSGTGELFF
abundance: once; j_gene: TRBJ1-2; d_gene: -; v_gene: TRBV7-3; CDR3nt: TGTGCCAGCAGCTTATCAGGGTCTAGTGGCTACACCTTC; CDR3aa: CASSLSGSSGYTF
abundance: -; j_gene: TRBJ1-1; d_gene: -; v_gene: TRBV19; CDR3nt: TGTGCCAGTAGCTGGCGGGGATGGAGCACTGAAGCTTTCTTT; CDR3aa: CASSWRGWSTEAFF
abundance: few; j_gene: TRBJ1-1; d_gene: -; v_gene: TRBV7-9; CDR3nt: TGTGCCAGCAGCTTGGGGGGATCCACTGAAGCTTTCTTT; CDR3aa: CASSLGGSTEAFF
abundance: -; j_gene: TRBJ2-2; d_gene: -; v_gene: TRBV30; CDR3nt: TGTGCCTGGAGTGTATTCCGCCCCGGGGAGCTGTTTTTT; CDR3aa: CAWSVFRPGELFF
abundance: medium-sized; j_gene: TRBJ1-2; d_gene: TRBD1; v_gene: TRBV7-8; CDR3nt: TGTGCCAGCAGAGGGTCAGGGGGCCGGTTAACGGGGGGCTACACCTTC; CDR3aa: CASRGSGGRLTGGYTF
abundance: -; j_gene: TRBJ2-3; d_gene: TRBD2; v_gene: TRBV5-1; CDR3nt: TGCGCCAGCAGCTTGGGACTAGCGGCGAACACAGATACGCAGTATTTT; CDR3aa: CASSLGLAANTDTQYF
abundance: -; j_gene: TRBJ2-7; d_gene: TRBD1; v_gene: TRBV11-2; CDR3nt: TGTGCCAGCAGCTTTGGACAGGGGTCCTACGAGCAGTACTTC; CDR3aa: CASSFGQGSYEQYF
abundance: -; j_gene: TRBJ1-6; d_gene: -; v_gene: TRBV3-1/TRBV3-2; CDR3nt: TGTGCCAGCAGCCAATTGGGGGCAGATAATTCACCCCTCCACTTT; CDR3aa: CASSQLGADNSPLHF
abundance: -; j_gene: TRBJ2-5; d_gene: -; v_gene: TRBV11-2; CDR3nt: TGTGCCAGCAGCTTTAGTACAGTTGGGACCCAGTACTTC; CDR3aa: CASSFSTVGTQYF
abundance: -; j_gene: TRBJ2-3; d_gene: TRBD2; v_gene: TRBV5-1; CDR3nt: TGCGCCAGCAGCTTGACTAGCGGGAGCGGCACAGATACGCAGTATTTT; CDR3aa: CASSLTSGSGTDTQYF
abundance: -; j_gene: TRBJ2-7; d_gene: TRBD1; v_gene: TRBV6-4; CDR3nt: TGTGCCGCCACCCCCCCGGGACAGGGGTACGAGCAGTACTTC; CDR3aa: CAATPPGQGYEQYF
abundance: -; j_gene: TRBJ1-4; d_gene: -; v_gene: TRBV12-3/TRBV12-4; CDR3nt: TGTGCCAGCAGCACCGACAGCGGGGAAAAACTGTTTTTT; CDR3aa: CASSTDSGEKLFF
abundance: large; j_gene: TRBJ1-3; d_gene: -; v_gene: TRBV11-2; CDR3nt: TGTGCCAGCAGCTCTTTACTCGGGACACTCTCTGGAAACACCATATATTTT; CDR3aa: CASSSLLGTLSGNTIYF
abundance: -; j_gene: TRBJ2-7; d_gene: -; v_gene: TRBV7-2; CDR3nt: TGTGCCAGCAGCTTAGCGGTCGGTCCAGCCTACGAGCAGTACTTC; CDR3aa: CASSLAVGPAYEQYF
abundance: -; j_gene: TRBJ1-3; d_gene: -; v_gene: TRBV19; CDR3nt: TGTGCCAGTAGTAGCCTCGAGTGGGGGCTCCTTGGAAACACCATATATTTT; CDR3aa: CASSSLEWGLLGNTIYF
abundance: -; j_gene: TRBJ2-7; d_gene: -; v_gene: TRBV5-3; CDR3nt: TGTGCCAGAAGCTCCAATCGGGTACGTGGGAGGTGGGACTTC; CDR3aa: CARSSNRVRGRWDF
abundance: -; j_gene: TRBJ2-1; d_gene: TRBD2; v_gene: TRBV10-3; CDR3nt: TGTGCCACCGGGGGACTAGCGGTCTCCAATGAGCAGTTCTTC; CDR3aa: CATGGLAVSNEQFF
abundance: -; j_gene: TRBJ2-1; d_gene: TRBD2; v_gene: TRBV6-7; CDR3nt: TGTGCCAGCAGTTACCGACCTGTAGCGGGAGGGCCAAAGGGGAATGAGCAGTTCTTC; CDR3aa: CASSYRPVAGGPKGNEQFF
abundance: -; j_gene: TRBJ1-4; d_gene: -; v_gene: TRBV25-1; CDR3nt: TGTGCCAGCAGTGAAATAAGGGCCCCTAATGAAAAACTGTTTTTT; CDR3aa: CASSEIRAPNEKLFF